The rows below give T cell receptor beta chains drawn from one sample of a study of a mutant IDH1 vaccine in newly diagnosed glioma. These receptors' antigens are unknown. Produced via immunoSEQ multiplex PCR; TCRdb's table is partial and in-frame only. Of about 42,000 clones detected, 80% to 90% appear once; the ten largest clones hold 1.7%. The sequencing here drew on PBMCs, taken from a glioma patient whose treatment included an IDH1 peptide vaccine. These receptors were collected from a man between 35 and 55 years old with glioma. Each CDR3 is given with its conserved first and last residue. The D gene is left open where the match is weak. Clone size appears in some rows only: once, few, many, or a class for an expanded clone.

J | size | V | D | CDR3 | DNA
TRBJ2-5 | - | TRBV7-2 | - | CASSRRAQETQYF | TGTGCCAGCAGCCGCCGGGCGCAAGAGACCCAGTACTTC
TRBJ2-3 | - | TRBV13 | - | CASSLGLPDTQYF | TGTGCCAGCAGCTTAGGCCTCCCCGATACGCAGTATTTT
TRBJ2-5 | - | TRBV18 | - | CASSLISQETQYF | TGTGCCAGCTCACTTATTAGCCAAGAGACCCAGTACTTC
TRBJ1-4 | - | TRBV10-1 | - | CASILAGEDEKLFF | TGCGCCAGCATCCTCGCTGGGGAGGATGAAAAACTGTTTTTT
TRBJ2-3 | - | TRBV7-6 | TRBD2 | CASSYGTSGIPDTQYF | TGTGCCAGCAGCTACGGGACTAGCGGGATCCCAGATACGCAGTATTTT
TRBJ1-2 | - | TRBV6-6 | - | CASSMTSNGYTF | TGTGCCAGCAGTATGACTAGCAATGGCTACACCTTC
TRBJ2-7 | few | TRBV19 | TRBD2 | CASSMVLAGPPQYF | TGTGCCAGTAGTATGGTACTAGCGGGACCTCCCCAGTACTTC
TRBJ2-7 | - | TRBV5-1 | TRBD2 | CASSSLAGLPYEQYF | TGCGCCAGCAGCTCCTTAGCGGGACTCCCCTACGAGCAGTACTTC
TRBJ2-7 | once | TRBV6-6 | - | CASSSGQREQYF | TGTGCCAGCAGTTCAGGACAGCGCGAGCAGTACTTC
TRBJ2-7 | - | TRBV6-5 | TRBD1 | CASSNEYRGNEQYF | TGTGCCAGCAGCAACGAGTACAGGGGTAACGAGCAGTACTTC
TRBJ2-7 | - | TRBV19 | - | CASSIDPGSSTYEQYF | TGTGCCAGTAGTATAGATCCGGGGAGTTCGACCTACGAGCAGTACTTC
TRBJ2-7 | - | TRBV7-2 | - | CASSLGGGGRSPYEQYF | TGTGCCAGCAGCTTAGGGGGGGGCGGGAGAAGTCCCTACGAGCAGTACTTC
TRBJ1-2 | - | TRBV18 | - | CASSPNSRGLANYGYTF | TGTGCCAGCTCACCCAACTCAAGGGGGTTAGCTAACTATGGCTACACCTTC
TRBJ2-4 | once | TRBV5-1 | - | CASSSPVGGAKNIQYF | TGCGCCAGCAGCTCACCGGTGGGGGGAGCCAAAAACATTCAGTACTTC
TRBJ1-1 | - | TRBV2 | - | CASRVSIAEAFF | TGTGCCAGCAGAGTATCTATTGCTGAAGCTTTCTTT
TRBJ2-3 | few | TRBV6-4 | TRBD2 | CASSNSGREAQYF | TGTGCCAGCAGTAACTCCGGGCGGGAGGCGCAGTATTTT
TRBJ1-1 | - | TRBV6-1 | - | CASSARQSLNTEAFF | TGTGCCAGCAGTGCCAGACAGAGTTTGAACACTGAAGCTTTCTTT
TRBJ2-1 | - | TRBV6-5 | - | CASSYLGEQFF | TGTGCCAGCAGTTACTTAGGTGAGCAGTTCTTC
TRBJ1-5 | - | TRBV15 | - | CATSGGTSNQPQHF | TGTGCCACCAGCGGTGGGACATCTAATCAGCCCCAGCATTTT
TRBJ2-3 | - | TRBV6-5 | - | CASSTEERRGDTQYF | TGTGCCAGCAGTACCGAGGAACGAAGGGGAGATACGCAGTATTTT
TRBJ2-1 | once | TRBV7-9 | TRBD2 | CASSSDSIAGGSNEQFF | TGTGCCAGCAGCTCAGACTCTATAGCGGGAGGGTCCAATGAGCAGTTCTTC
TRBJ2-3 | - | TRBV19 | - | CASSMLGASPDTQYF | TGTGCCAGTAGTATGTTAGGGGCTAGCCCAGATACGCAGTATTTT
TRBJ1-3 | once | TRBV4-1 | TRBD1 | CASSPNPGTEKYSGNTIYF | TGCGCCAGCAGCCCCAACCCCGGGACAGAAAAATACTCTGGAAACACCATATATTTT
TRBJ1-1 | - | TRBV5-6 | TRBD1 | CASSRTRGGNTEAFF | TGTGCCAGCAGCCGGACCAGGGGGGGGAACACTGAAGCTTTCTTT
TRBJ1-3 | - | TRBV5-4 | - | CASSIDTSGNTIYF | TGTGCCAGCAGCATCGACACCTCTGGAAACACCATATATTTT
TRBJ1-1 | once | TRBV7-9 | - | CASSPPNTEAFF | TGTGCCAGCAGCCCACCAAACACTGAAGCTTTCTTT
TRBJ2-1 | - | TRBV5-1 | - | CASSVTAYNEQFF | TGCGCCAGCAGCGTAACAGCTTACAATGAGCAGTTCTTC
TRBJ1-1 | few | TRBV29-1 | TRBD1 | CSVGGQGNKNTEAFF | TGCAGCGTTGGGGGACAGGGGAATAAGAACACTGAAGCTTTCTTT
TRBJ2-1 | - | TRBV6-5 | - | CASSYGSGSSYNEQFF | TGTGCCAGCAGTTACGGATCCGGGAGCTCCTACAATGAGCAGTTCTTC
TRBJ2-7 | - | TRBV9 | - | CASSVGGGGTYEQYF | TGTGCCAGCAGCGTAGGGGGAGGTGGGACCTACGAGCAGTACTTC
TRBJ2-5 | - | TRBV4-3 | - | CASSLELRETQYF | TGCGCCAGCAGCCTGGAGTTACGGGAGACCCAGTACTTC
TRBJ2-1 | - | TRBV7-2 | - | CASSLVGFLIRNEQFF | TGTGCCAGCAGCTTAGTCGGATTTTTAATACGCAATGAGCAGTTCTTC
TRBJ2-7 | - | TRBV7-2 | TRBD1 | CASSPRTGNEQYF | TGTGCCAGCAGCCCCAGGACAGGGAACGAGCAGTACTTC
TRBJ2-7 | - | TRBV9 | - | CASSREVGEQYF | TGTGCCAGCAGCCGTGAGGTAGGGGAGCAGTACTTC
TRBJ1-1 | - | TRBV7-6 | TRBD1 | CASSPDRVTTEAFF | TGTGCCAGCAGCCCAGACAGGGTGACGACTGAAGCTTTCTTT
TRBJ2-2 | - | TRBV5-1 | TRBD2 | CASSPGGAAGELFF | TGCGCCAGCAGCCCGGGGGGAGCGGCCGGGGAGCTGTTTTTT
TRBJ2-5 | - | TRBV18 | - | CASSPREARGTQYF | TGTGCCAGCTCACCACGGGAGGCCCGCGGGACCCAGTACTTC
TRBJ2-3 | once | TRBV27 | TRBD2 | CASSGSGSGMDTQYF | TGTGCCAGCAGTGGTAGCGGGAGTGGCATGGATACGCAGTATTTT
TRBJ1-4 | - | TRBV7-8 | - | CASKSRRDGEKLFF | TGTGCCAGCAAATCACGTCGGGATGGTGAAAAACTGTTTTTT
TRBJ2-3 | once | TRBV19 | - | CASSVGGVSTDTQYF | TGTGCCAGTAGTGTCGGAGGGGTCTCCACAGATACGCAGTATTTT
TRBJ1-5 | - | TRBV7-9 | TRBD1 | CASSLTGNQPQHF | TGTGCCAGCAGCTTGACAGGGAATCAGCCCCAGCATTTT